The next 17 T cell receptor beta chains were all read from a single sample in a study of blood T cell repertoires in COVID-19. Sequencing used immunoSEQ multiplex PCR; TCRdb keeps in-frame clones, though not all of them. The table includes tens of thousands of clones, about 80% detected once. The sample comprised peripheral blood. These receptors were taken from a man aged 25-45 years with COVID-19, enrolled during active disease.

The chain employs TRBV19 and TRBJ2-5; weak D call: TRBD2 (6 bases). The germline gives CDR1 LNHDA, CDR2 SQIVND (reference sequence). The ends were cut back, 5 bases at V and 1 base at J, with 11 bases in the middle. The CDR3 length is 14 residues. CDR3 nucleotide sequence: TGTGCCAGTAGTCCGCCGGGACTCCAAGAGACCCAGTACTTC. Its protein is CASSPPGLQETQYF. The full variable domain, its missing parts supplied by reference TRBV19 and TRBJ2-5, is DGGITQSPKYLFRKEGQNVTLSCEQNLNHDAMYWYRQDPGQGLRLIYYSQIVNDFQKGDIAEGYSVSREKKESFPLTVTSAQKNPTAFYLCASSPPGLQETQYFGPGTRLLVL.

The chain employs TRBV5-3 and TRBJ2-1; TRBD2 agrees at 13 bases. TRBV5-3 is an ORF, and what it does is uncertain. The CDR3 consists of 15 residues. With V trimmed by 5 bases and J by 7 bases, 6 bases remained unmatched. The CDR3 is CARRSTSGRTNEQFF. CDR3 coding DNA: TGTGCCAGAAGGTCGACTAGCGGGAGGACAAATGAGCAGTTCTTC.

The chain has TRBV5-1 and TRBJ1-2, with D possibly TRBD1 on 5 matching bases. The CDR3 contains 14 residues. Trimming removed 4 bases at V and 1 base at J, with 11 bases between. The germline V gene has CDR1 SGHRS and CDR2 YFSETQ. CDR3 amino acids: CASSKTADNYGYTF. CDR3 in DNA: TGCGCCAGCAGCAAGACAGCTGATAACTATGGCTACACCTTC.

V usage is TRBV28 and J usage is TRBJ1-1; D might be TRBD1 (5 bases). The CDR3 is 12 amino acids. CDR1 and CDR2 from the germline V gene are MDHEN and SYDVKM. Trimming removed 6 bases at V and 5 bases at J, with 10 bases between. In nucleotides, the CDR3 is TGTGCCAGCAGGGGGGGATTGACTGAAGCTTTCTTT. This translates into CASRGGLTEAFF.

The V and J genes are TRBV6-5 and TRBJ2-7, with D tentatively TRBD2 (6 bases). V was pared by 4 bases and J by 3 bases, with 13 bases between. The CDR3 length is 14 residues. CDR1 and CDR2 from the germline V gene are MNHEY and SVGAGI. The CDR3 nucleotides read TGTGCCAGCAGTTTCGCTAGCGCTCACTACGAGCAGTACTTC. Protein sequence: CASSFASAHYEQYF.

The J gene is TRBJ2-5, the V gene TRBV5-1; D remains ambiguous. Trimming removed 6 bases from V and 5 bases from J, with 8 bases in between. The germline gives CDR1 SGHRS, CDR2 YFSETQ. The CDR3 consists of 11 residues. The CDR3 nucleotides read TGCGCCAGCAACCACGGGGAGACCCAGTACTTC. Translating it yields CASNHGETQYF.

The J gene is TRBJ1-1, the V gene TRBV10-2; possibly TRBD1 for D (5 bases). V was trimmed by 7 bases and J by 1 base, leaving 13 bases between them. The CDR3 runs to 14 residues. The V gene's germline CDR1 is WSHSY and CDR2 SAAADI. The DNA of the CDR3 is TGCGCCAGCAAGTGGATGGGGGGGAACACTGAAGCTTTCTTT. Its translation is CASKWMGGNTEAFF.

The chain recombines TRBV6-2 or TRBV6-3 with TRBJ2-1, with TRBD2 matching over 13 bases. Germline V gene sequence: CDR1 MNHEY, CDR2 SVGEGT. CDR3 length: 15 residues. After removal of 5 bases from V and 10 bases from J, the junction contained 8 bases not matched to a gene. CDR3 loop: CASSHRTSGRAEQFF. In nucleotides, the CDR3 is TGTGCCAGCAGTCATCGGACTAGCGGGAGAGCAGAGCAGTTCTTC.

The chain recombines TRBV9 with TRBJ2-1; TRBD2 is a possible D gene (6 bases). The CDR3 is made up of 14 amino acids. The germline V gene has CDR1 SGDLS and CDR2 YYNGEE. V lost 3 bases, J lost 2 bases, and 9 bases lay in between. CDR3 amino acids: CASSGSGPYNEQFF. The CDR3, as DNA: TGTGCCAGCAGCGGTAGCGGCCCCTACAATGAGCAGTTCTTC.

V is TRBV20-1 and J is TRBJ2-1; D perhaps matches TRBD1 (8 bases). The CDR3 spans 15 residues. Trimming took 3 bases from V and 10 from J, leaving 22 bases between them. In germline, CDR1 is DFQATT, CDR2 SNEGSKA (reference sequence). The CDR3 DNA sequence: TGCAGTGCTAGTGGGGGGGACAGGTCCTGGGCCGAGCAGTTCTTC. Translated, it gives CSASGGDRSWAEQFF.

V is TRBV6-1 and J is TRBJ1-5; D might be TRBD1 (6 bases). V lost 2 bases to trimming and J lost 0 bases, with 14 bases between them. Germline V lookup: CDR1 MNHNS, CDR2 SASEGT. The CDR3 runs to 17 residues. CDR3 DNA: TGTGCCAGCAGTGAATGGACAGCCCCCTATAGCAATCAGCCCCAGCATTTT. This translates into CASSEWTAPYSNQPQHF.

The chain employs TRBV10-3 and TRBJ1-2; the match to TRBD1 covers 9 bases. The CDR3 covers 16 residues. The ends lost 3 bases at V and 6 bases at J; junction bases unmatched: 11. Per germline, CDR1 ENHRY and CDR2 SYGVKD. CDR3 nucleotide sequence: TGTGCCATCAGTGATAACCGGGACAGGGCTTCGAATGGCTACACCTTC. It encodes CAISDNRDRASNGYTF.

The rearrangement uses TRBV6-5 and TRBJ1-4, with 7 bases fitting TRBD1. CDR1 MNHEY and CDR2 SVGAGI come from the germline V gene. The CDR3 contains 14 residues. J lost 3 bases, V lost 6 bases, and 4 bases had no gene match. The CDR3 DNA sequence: TGTGCCAGCAGGACAGGGCTGGCTAATGAAAAACTGTTTTTT. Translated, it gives CASRTGLANEKLFF.

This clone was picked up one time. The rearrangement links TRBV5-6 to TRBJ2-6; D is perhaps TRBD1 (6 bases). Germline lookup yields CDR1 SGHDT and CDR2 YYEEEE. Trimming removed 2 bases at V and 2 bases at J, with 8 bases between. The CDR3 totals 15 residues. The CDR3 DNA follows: TGTGCCAGCAGCTTCAGGGGCACTGGGGCCAACGTCCTGACTTTC. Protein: CASSFRGTGANVLTF.

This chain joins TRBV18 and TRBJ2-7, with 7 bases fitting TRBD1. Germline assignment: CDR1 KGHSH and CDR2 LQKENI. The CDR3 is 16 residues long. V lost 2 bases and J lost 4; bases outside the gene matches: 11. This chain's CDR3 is CASSPEVGQQSYEQYF. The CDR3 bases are TGTGCCAGCTCACCAGAGGTGGGACAGCAGTCTTACGAGCAGTACTTC.

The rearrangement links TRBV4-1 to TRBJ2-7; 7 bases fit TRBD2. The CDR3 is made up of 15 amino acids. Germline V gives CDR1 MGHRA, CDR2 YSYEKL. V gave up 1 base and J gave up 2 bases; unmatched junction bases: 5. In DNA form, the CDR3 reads TGCGCCAGCAGCCAAGGCTCGGGACTAACCTACGAGCAGTACTTC. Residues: CASSQGSGLTYEQYF.

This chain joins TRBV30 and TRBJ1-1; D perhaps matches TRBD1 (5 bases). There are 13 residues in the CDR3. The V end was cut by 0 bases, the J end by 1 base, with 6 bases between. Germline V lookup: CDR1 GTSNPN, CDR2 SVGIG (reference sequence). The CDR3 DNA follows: TGTGCCTGGAGTGTACAGGAGAACACTGAAGCTTTCTTT. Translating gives CAWSVQENTEAFF.